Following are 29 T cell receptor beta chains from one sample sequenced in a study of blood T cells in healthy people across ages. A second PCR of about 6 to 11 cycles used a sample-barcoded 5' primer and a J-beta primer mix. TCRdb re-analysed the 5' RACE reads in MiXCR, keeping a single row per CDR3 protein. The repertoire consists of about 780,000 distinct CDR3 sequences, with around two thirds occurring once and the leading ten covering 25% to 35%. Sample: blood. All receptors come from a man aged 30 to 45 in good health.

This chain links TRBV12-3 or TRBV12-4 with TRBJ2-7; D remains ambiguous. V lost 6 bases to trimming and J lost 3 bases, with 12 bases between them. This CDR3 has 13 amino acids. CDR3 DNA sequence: TGTGCCAGCAGCCTGAAGGAGAACTACGAGCAGTACTTC. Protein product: CASSLKENYEQYF.

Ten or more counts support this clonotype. The CDR3 DNA follows: TGCAGCGTACCCGCCGGGGCCCAAGAGACCCAGTACTTC. Amino acids: CSVPAGAQETQYF. V gene TRBV29-1 combines with J gene TRBJ2-5; D tentatively reads TRBD1 or TRBD2 (5 bases each). Germline CDR1 SQVTM, CDR2 ANQGSEA. V gave up 6 bases and J gave up 1 base, with 12 bases separating them. The length of the CDR3 is 13 residues. Together with reference TRBV29-1 and TRBJ2-5, the CDR3 gives the full variable domain: SAVISQKPSRDICQRGTSLTIQCQVDSQVTMMFWYRQQPGQSLTLIATANQGSEATYESGFVIDKFPISRPNLTFSTLTVSNMSPEDSSIYLCSVPAGAQETQYFGPGTRLLVL.

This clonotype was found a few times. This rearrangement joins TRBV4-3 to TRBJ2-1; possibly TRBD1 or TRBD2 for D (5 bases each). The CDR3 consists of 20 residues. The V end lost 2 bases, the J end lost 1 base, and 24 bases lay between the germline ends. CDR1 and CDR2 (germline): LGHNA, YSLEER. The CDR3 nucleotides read TGCGCCAGCAGCCAAACCCCGAGGGGCCTTGCGGGCGCTTCCTACAATGAGCAGTTCTTC. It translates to CASSQTPRGLAGASYNEQFF.

CDR3 DNA: TGTGCCAGCAGAGGGGGCAGAACCTACGAGCAGTACTTC. Its protein is CASRGGRTYEQYF. The rearrangement joins TRBV2 to TRBJ2-4, with 7 bases identical to TRBD1. The J call could be wrong; TRBJ2-7 is a better fit for the DNA end. This CDR3 is 13 amino acids long. CDR1 is SNHLY and CDR2 is FYNNEI in the germline V gene.

The CDR3 DNA is TGTGCCAGCAGACCCAGGACAGGGTGCTATGAAGCTTTCTTT. It specifies CASRPRTGCYEAFF. The V call is TRBV6-4, the J call TRBJ1-1; 8 bases align to TRBD1. Germline V gene lookup returns CDR1 MRHNA and CDR2 SNTAGT. This CDR3 contains 14 residues. After removal of 6 bases from V and 7 bases from J, the junction contained 10 bases not matched to a gene.

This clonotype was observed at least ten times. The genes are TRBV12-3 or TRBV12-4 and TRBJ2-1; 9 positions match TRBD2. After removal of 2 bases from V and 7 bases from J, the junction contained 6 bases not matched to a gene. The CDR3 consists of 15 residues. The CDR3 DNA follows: TGTGCCAGCAGTTTATGGGCGGGGGGGCGAAATGAGCAGTTCTTC. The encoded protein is CASSLWAGGRNEQFF.

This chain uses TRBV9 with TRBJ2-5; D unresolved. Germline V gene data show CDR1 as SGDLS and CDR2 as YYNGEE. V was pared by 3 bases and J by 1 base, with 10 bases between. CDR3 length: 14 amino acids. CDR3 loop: CASSGGRIQETQYF. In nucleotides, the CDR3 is TGTGCCAGCAGCGGAGGACGGATCCAAGAGACCCAGTACTTC.

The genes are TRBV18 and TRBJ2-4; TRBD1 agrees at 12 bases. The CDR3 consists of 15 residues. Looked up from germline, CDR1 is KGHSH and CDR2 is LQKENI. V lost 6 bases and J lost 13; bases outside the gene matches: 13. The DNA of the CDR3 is TGTGCCAGCTCTCTCGGGACAGGGGGCTTTGGAGAGCAGTACTTC. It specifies CASSLGTGGFGEQYF.

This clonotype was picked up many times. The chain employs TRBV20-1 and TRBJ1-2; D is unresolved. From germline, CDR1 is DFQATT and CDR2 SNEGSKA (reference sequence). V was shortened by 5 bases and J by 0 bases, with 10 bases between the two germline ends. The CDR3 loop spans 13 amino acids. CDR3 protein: CSAWQSANYGYTF. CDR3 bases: TGCAGTGCTTGGCAATCCGCTAACTATGGCTACACCTTC.

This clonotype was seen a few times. The CDR3 DNA follows: TGTGCCATCAGTGCCGGACAGGGGGGGGCTGGGAGCGCTGAAGCTTTCTTT. The encoded protein is CAISAGQGGAGSAEAFF. The V gene is TRBV10-3, the J gene TRBJ1-1; 10 nucleotides agree with TRBD1. The CDR3 is 17 amino acids. Per the germline V gene, CDR1 is ENHRY and CDR2 is SYGVKD. With 4 bases clipped from V and 6 bases from J, the junction kept 14 bases outside the gene matches.

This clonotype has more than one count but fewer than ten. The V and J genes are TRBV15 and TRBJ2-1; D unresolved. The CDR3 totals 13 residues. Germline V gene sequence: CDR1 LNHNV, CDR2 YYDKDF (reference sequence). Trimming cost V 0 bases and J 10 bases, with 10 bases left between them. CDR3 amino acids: CATSRDRRAEQFF. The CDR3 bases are TGTGCCACCAGCAGAGATCGAAGGGCCGAGCAGTTCTTC.

CDR3 bases: TGCGCCAGCAGCCAAGATAGGGTCCTTCCTTTCACGGATACGCAGTATTTT. Protein: CASSQDRVLPFTDTQYF. The rearrangement joins TRBV4-3 to TRBJ2-3; unclear D gene. The CDR3 sequence is 17 residues long. V lost 0 bases to trimming and J lost 6 bases, with 19 bases between them. The germline V gene has CDR1 LGHNA and CDR2 YSLEER.

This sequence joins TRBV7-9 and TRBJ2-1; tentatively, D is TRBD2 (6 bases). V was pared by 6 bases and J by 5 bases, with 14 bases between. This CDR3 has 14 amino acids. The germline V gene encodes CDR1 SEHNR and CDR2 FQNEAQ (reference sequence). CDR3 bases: TGTGCCAGCAGGTTCACTTTAGCGGACAATGAGCAGTTCTTC. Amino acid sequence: CASRFTLADNEQFF. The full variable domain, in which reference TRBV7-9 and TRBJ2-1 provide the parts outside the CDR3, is DTGVSQNPRHKITKRGQNVTFRCDPISEHNRLYWYRQTLGQGPEFLTYFQNEAQLEKSRLLSDRFSAERPKGSFSTLEIQRTEQGDSAMYLCASRFTLADNEQFFGPGTRLTVL.

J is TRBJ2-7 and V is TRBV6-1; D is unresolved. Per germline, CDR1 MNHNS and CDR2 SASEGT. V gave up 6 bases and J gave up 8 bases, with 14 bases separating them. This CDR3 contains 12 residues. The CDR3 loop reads CASRVGQDKQYF. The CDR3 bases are TGTGCCAGCAGGGTGGGTCAGGATAAGCAGTACTTC.

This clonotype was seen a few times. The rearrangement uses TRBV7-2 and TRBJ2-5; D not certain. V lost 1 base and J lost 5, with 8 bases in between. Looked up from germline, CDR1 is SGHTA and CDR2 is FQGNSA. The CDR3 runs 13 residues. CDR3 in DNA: TGTGCCAGCAGCTTAGAACCGTCTGAGACCCAGTACTTC. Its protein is CASSLEPSETQYF.

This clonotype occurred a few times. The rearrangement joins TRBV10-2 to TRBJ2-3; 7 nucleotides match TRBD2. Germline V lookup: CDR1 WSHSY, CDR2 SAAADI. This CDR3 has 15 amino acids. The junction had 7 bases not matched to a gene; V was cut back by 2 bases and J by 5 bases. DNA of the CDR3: TGCGCCAGCAGTGAGAGCGAGCGGGGTATAGATACGCAGTATTTT. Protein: CASSESERGIDTQYF.

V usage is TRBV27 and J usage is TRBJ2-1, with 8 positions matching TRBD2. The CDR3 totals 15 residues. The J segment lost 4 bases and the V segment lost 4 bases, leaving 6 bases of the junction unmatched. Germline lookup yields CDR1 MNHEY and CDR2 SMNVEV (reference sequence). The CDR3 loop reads CASSSPGLGYNEQFF. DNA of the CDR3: TGTGCCAGCAGTTCGCCGGGACTAGGTTACAATGAGCAGTTCTTC.

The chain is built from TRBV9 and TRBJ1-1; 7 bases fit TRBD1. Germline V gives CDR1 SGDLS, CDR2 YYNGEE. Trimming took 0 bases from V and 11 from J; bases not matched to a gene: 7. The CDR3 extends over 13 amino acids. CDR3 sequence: CASSVEFTGEAFF. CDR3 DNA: TGTGCCAGCAGCGTAGAATTTACAGGGGAGGCTTTCTTT.

The CDR3 reads CASSSRGLAQETQYF. The CDR3 DNA follows: TGTGCCAGCAGCTCGAGGGGACTAGCCCAAGAGACCCAGTACTTC. This chain connects TRBV7-9 to TRBJ2-5; 9 bases match TRBD2. The V segment lost 4 bases and the J segment 1 base; nucleotides outside the gene matches: 4. CDR3 length equals 15 residues. Germline V CDR1 and CDR2: SEHNR, FQNEAQ (reference sequence).

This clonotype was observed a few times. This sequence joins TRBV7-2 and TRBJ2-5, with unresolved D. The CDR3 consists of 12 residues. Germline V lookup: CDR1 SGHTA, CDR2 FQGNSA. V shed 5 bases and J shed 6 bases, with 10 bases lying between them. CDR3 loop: CASSAVLQTQYF. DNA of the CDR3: TGTGCCAGCAGCGCAGTACTGCAGACCCAGTACTTC.

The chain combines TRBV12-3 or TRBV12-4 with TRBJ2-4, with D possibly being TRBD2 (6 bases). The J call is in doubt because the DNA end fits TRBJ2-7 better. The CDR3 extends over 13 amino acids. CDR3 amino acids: CASSLGWEDEQYF. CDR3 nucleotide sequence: TGTGCCAGCAGTTTAGGTTGGGAGGACGAGCAGTACTTC.

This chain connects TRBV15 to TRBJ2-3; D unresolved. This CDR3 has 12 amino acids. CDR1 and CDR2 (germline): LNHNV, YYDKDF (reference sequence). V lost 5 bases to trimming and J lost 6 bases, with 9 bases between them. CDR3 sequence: CATSLGTDTQYF. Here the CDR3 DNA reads TGTGCCACCAGCCTAGGAACGGATACGCAGTATTTT.

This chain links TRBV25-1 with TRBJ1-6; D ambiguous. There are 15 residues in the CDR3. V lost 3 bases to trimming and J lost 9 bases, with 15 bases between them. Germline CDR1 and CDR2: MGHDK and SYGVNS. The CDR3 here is CASSDIRSEPSPLHF. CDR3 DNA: TGTGCCAGCAGTGATATTCGGTCAGAACCTTCACCCCTCCACTTT.

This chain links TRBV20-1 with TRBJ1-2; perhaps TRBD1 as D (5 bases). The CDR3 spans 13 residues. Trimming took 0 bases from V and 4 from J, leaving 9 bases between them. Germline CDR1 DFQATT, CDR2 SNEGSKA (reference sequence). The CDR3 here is CSARDLGTYGYTF. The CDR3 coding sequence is TGCAGTGCTAGAGATCTAGGGACCTATGGCTACACCTTC.

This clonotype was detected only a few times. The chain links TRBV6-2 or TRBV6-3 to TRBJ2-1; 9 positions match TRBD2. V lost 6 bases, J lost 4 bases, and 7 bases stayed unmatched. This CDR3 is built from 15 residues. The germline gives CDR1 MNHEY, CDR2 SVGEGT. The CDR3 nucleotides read TGTGCCAGCAGAACAGTAGCGGGGGCTTACAATGAGCAGTTCTTC. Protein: CASRTVAGAYNEQFF.

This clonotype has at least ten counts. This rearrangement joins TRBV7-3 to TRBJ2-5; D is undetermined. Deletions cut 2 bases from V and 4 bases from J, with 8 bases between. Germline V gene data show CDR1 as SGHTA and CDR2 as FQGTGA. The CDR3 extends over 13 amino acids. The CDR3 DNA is TGTGCCAGCAGCTTAGGGGTTCTAGAGACCCAGTACTTC. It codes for CASSLGVLETQYF.

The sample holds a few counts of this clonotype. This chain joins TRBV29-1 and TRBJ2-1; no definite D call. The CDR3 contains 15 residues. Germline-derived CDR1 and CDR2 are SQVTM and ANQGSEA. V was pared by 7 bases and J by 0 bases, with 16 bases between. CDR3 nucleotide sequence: TGCAGCGGTGGCCCCTTAACGAGCTCCTACAATGAGCAGTTCTTC. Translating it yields CSGGPLTSSYNEQFF.

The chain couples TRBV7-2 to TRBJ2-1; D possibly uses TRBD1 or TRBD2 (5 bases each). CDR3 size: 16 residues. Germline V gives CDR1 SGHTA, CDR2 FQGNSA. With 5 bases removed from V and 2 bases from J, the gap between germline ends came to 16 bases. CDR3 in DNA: TGTGCCAGCAGCAGCCGCGGGTGGGGCACCTACAATGAGCAGTTCTTC. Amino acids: CASSSRGWGTYNEQFF.

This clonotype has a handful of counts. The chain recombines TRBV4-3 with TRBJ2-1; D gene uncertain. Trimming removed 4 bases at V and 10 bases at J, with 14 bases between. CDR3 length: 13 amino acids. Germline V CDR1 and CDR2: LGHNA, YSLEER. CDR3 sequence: CASSPDNQLEQFF. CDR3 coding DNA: TGCGCCAGCAGCCCTGATAATCAGTTAGAGCAGTTCTTC.